Described below is a single T cell receptor beta chain sequence and its context. No antigen is known for it. The PCR ran on 60 Vbeta and 13 Jbeta primers. Here immunoSEQ multiplex PCR was the method, and the copy in TCRdb shows in-frame clones only, minus some. The table records over 120,000 clones, approximately 79% of them present only once. These data are taken from a study of cytomegalovirus exposure and HLA in healthy donors. Study-level points and caveats: Most of the TCR beta V segments (in an earlier analysis) were productive either about 87% or about 30% of the time.

Germline values: CDR1 MGHDK, CDR2 SYGVNS. CDR3 length: 11 amino acids. V was clipped by 5 bases and J by 5 bases, with 6 bases between them. The V gene is TRBV25-1, the J gene TRBJ1-2; D may be TRBD1 (6 bases). The source material was PBMCs. The receptor was isolated from a man between 18 and 29 years old in good health and CMV-seropositive. CDR3 in amino acids: CASSQGYGYTF. The CDR3 coding sequence is TGTGCCAGCAGTCAGGGGTATGGCTACACCTTC.